This entry is about one T cell receptor (beta chain). What it binds is not known. These data originate in a study of T cell responses to AZD1222 COVID-19 vaccine. Recipients boosted at about 4 weeks or about 12 weeks are pooled. Germline assignment: CDR1 SGHRS and CDR2 YFSETQ. V was trimmed by 3 bases and J by 8 bases, leaving 12 bases between them. The CDR3 totals 13 residues. Libraries were prepared by immunoSEQ multiplex PCR; TCRdb keeps only in-frame clonotypes and omits some of them. The table shows 90,000 to 150,000 clones, with approximately 90% occurring only once. Study-wide results and limits: At study baseline, merely a handful of AZD1222 recipients were seropositive. After two AZD1222 doses, spike-specific TCR breadth and depth rose versus day 0. Close to half of all spike-specific TCRs reportedly target regions of the variants that are unmutated.

The material was peripheral blood, obtained 28 days after the second AZD1222 dose. The TCR comes from an adult who received the AZD1222 COVID-19 vaccine. The chain carries TRBV5-1 and TRBJ2-1, with D possibly TRBD2 on 6 matching bases. The CDR3 DNA is TGCGCCAGCAGCTCCGGGAGCGGAGATGAGCAGTTCTTC. Encoded protein: CASSSGSGDEQFF.